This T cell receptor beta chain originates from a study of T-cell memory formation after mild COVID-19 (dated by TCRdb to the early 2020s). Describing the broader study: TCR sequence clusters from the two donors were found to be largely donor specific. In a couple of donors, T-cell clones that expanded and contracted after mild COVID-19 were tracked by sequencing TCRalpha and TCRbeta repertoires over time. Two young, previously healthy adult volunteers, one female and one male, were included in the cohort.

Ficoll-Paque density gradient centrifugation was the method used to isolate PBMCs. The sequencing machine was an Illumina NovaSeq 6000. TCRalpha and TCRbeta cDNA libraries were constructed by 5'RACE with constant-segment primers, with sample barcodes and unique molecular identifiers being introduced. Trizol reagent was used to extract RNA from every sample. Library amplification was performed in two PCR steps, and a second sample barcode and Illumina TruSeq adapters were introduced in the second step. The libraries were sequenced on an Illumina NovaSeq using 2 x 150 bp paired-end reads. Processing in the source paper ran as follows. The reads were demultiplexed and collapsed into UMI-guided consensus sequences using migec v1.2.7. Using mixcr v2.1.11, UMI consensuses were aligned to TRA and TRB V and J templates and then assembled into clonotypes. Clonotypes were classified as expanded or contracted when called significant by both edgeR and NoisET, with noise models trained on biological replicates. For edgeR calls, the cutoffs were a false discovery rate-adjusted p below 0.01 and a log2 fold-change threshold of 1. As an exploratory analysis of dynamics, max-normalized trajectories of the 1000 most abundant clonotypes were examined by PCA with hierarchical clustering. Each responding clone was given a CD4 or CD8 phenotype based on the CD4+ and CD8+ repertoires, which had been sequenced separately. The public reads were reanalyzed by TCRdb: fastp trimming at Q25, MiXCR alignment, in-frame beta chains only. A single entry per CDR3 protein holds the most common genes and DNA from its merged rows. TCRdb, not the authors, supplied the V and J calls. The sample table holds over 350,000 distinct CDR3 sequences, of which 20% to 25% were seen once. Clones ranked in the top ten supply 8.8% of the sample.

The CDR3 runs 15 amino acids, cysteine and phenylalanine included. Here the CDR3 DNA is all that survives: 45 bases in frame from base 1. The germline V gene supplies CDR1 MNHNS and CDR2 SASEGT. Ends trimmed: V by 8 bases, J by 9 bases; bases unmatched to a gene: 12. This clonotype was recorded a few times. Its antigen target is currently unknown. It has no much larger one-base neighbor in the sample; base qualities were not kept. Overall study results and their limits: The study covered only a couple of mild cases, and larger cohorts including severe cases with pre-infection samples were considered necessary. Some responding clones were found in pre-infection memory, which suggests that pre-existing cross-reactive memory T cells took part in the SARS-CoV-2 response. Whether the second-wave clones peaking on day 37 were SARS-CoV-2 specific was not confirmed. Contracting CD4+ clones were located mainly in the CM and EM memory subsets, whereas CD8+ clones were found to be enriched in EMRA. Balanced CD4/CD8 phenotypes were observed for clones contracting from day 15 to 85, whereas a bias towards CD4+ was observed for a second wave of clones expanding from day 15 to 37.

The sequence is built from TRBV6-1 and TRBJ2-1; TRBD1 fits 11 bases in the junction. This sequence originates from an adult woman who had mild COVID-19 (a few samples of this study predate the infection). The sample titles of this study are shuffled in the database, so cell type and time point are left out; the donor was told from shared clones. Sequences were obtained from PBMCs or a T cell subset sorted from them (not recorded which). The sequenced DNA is TGTGCCAGCGGACTAGGAGGACAGGGGGCCTCTGAGCAGTTCTTC. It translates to CASGLGGQGASEQFF.